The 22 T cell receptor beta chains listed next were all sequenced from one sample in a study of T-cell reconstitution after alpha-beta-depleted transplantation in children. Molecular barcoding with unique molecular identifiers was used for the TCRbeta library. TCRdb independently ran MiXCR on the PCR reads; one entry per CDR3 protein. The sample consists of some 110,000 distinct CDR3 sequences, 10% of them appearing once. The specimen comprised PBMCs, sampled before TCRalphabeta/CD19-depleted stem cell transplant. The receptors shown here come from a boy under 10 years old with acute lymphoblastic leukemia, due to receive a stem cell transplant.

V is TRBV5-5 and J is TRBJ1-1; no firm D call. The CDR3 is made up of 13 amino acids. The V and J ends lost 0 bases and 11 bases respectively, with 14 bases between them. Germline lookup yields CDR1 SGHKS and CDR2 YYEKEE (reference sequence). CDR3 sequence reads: CASSLADLVGAFF. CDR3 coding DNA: TGTGCCAGCAGCTTGGCCGATCTGGTTGGGGCTTTCTTT.

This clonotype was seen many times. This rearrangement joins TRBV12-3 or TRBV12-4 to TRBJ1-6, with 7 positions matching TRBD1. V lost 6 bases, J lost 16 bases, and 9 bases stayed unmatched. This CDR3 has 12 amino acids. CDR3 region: CASSLLQGPLHF. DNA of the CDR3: TGTGCCAGCAGCCTATTACAGGGGCCGCTCCACTTT.

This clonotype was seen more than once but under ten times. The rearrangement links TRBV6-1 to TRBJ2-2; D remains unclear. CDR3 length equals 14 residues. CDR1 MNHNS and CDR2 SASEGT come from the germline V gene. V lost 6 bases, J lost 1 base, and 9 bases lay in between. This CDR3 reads CASSPVLNTGELFF. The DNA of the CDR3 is TGTGCCAGCAGCCCCGTCTTGAACACCGGGGAGCTGTTTTTT.

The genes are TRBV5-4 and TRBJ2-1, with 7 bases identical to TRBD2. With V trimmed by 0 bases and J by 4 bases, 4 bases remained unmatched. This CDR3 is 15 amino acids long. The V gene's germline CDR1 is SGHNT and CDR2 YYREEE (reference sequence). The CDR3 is CASSLELAFYNEQFF. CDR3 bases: TGTGCCAGCAGCTTGGAACTAGCGTTTTACAATGAGCAGTTCTTC.

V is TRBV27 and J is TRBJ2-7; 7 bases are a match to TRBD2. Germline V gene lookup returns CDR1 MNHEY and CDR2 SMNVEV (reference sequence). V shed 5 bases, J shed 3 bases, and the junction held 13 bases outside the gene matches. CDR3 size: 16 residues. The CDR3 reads CASSTENMGGGYEQYF. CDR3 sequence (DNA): TGTGCCAGCAGTACGGAGAACATGGGCGGGGGCTACGAGCAGTACTTC.

This chain's CDR3 is CAIRYKPGQVLLNTEAFF. The CDR3 nucleotides read TGTGCCATCAGATACAAACCGGGACAGGTCCTTTTGAACACTGAAGCTTTCTTT. V usage is TRBV10-3 and J usage is TRBJ1-1; TRBD1 aligns across 8 bases. Germline-derived CDR1 and CDR2 are ENHRY and SYGVKD. The CDR3 contains 18 residues. V dropped 6 bases and J dropped 0; count of bases not matched to a gene: 15.

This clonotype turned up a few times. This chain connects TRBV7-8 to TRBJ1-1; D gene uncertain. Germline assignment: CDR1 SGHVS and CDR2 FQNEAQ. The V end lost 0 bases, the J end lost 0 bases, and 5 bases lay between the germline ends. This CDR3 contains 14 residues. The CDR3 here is CASSLARLNTEAFF. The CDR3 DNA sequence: TGTGCCAGCAGCTTAGCCAGATTGAACACTGAAGCTTTCTTT.

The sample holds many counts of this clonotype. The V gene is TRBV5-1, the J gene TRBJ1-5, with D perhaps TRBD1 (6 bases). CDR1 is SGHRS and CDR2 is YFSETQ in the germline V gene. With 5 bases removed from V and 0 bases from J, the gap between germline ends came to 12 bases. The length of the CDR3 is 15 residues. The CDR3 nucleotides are TGCGCCAGCAGTTTACAGGGATCTAGCAATCAGCCCCAGCATTTT. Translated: CASSLQGSSNQPQHF.

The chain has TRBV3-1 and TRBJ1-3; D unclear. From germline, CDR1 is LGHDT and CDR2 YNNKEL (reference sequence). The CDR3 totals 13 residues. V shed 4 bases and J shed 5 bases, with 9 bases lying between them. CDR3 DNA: TGTGCCAGCAGCCCCCGGGGTCGAAACACCATATATTTT. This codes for CASSPRGRNTIYF.

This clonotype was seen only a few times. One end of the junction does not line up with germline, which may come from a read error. Written as DNA, the CDR3 is TGTGCCAGCTCACCTCCAACAGGGACAGCATCCTCCGAGCAGTACTTC. It codes for CASSPPTGTASSEQYF. The chain employs TRBV18 and TRBJ2-7, with 7 bases fitting TRBD1. CDR1 is KGHSH, CDR2 LQKENI, per germline. This CDR3 has 16 amino acids.

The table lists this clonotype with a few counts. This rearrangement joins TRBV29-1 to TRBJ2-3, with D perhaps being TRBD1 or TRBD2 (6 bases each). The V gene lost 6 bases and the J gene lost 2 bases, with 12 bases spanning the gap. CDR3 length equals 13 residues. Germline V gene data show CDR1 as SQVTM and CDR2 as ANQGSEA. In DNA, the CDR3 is TGCAGCGTCCAGAGGGGGGACACAGATACGCAGTATTTT. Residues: CSVQRGDTDTQYF.

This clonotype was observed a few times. CDR3 region: CASSLGLVFYEQYF. CDR3 sequence (DNA): TGTGCCAGCAGCTTGGGACTAGTATTCTACGAGCAGTACTTC. This chain links TRBV5-6 with TRBJ2-7; D is possibly TRBD2 (6 bases). The CDR3 is made up of 14 amino acids. Germline V CDR1 and CDR2: SGHDT, YYEEEE. V lost 0 bases and J 3 bases, leaving 10 bases between the germline ends.

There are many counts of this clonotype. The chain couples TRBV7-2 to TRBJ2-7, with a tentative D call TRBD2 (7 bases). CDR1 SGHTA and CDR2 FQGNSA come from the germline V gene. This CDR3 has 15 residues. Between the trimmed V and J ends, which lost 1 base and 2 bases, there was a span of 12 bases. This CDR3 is CASSLGGGPPYEQYF. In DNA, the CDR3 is TGTGCCAGCAGCTTAGGGGGGGGGCCCCCCTACGAGCAGTACTTC.

In nucleotides, the CDR3 is TGCAGTGCCCCTAAATCCAGTTTGGAGACCCAGTACTTC. Residues: CSAPKSSLETQYF. The chain is built from TRBV20-1 and TRBJ2-5; no clear D gene. Per the germline V gene, CDR1 is DFQATT and CDR2 is SNEGSKA (reference sequence). The CDR3 runs 13 residues. Trimming cost V 6 bases and J 5 bases, with 16 bases left between them.

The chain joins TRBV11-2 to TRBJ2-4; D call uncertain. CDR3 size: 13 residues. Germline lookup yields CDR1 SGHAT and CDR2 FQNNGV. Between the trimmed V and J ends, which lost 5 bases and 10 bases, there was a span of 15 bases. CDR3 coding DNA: TGTGCCAGCAGCCCCGAGAGGCCGCCGATTCAGTACTTC. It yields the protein CASSPERPPIQYF.

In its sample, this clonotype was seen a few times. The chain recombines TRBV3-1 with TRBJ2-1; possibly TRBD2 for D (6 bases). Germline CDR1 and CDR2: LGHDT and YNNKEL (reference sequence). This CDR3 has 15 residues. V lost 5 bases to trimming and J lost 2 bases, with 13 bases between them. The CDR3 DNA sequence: TGTGCCAGCAGCATGACCGGGAGCCCCTACAATGAGCAGTTCTTC. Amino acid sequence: CASSMTGSPYNEQFF.

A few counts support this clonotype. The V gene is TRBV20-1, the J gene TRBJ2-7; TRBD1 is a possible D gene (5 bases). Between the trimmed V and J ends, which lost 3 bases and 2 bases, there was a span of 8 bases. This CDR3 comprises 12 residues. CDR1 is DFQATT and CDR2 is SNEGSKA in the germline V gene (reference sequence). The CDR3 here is CSASTGTYEQYF. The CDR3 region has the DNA TGCAGTGCTAGTACAGGAACCTACGAGCAGTACTTC.

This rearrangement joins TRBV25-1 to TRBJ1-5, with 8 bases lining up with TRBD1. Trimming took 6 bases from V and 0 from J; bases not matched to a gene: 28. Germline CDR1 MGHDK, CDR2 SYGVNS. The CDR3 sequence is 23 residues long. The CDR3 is CASSRRPTRSTGDLVYSNQPQHF. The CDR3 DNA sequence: TGTGCCAGCAGCCGACGCCCTACGAGGTCGACAGGGGACTTGGTATATAGCAATCAGCCCCAGCATTTT.

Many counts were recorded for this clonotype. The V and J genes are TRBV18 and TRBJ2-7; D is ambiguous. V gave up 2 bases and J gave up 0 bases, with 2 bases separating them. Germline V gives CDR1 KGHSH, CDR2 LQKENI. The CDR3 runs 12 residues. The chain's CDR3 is CASSPSSYEQYF. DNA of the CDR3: TGTGCCAGCTCACCAAGCTCCTACGAGCAGTACTTC.

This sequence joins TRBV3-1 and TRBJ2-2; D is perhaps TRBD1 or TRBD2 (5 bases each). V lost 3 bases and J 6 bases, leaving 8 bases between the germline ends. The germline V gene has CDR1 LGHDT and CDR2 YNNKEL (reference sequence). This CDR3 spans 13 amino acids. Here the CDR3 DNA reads TGTGCCAGCAGCCACGGGGACCCCGGGGAGCTGTTTTTT. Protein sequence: CASSHGDPGELFF.

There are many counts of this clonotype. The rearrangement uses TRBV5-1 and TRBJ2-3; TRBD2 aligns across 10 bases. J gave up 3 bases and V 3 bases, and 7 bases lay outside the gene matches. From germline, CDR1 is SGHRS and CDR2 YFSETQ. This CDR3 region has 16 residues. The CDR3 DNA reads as TGCGCCAGCAGCTCCTTAGCTAGCGGGAGAACAGATACGCAGTATTTT. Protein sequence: CASSSLASGRTDTQYF.

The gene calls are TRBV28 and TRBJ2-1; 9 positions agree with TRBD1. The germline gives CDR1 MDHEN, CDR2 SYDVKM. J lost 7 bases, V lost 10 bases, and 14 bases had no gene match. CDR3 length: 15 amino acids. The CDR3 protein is CAMGYRDRVRNEQFF. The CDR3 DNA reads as TGTGCCATGGGCTACCGGGACAGGGTTCGGAATGAGCAGTTCTTC.